This TCR beta chain was recovered during a study of blood T cell repertoires in COVID-19 (TCRdb year 2020). Turning to the overall study: Collaborator samples came from the United States, Italy and Spain and covered acute and convalescent phases of COVID-19. Nearly every sample came with metadata listing a de-identified subject ID, COVID-19 status, age in years and sex. The samples were drawn from two sources: the first 160 participants of the ongoing ImmuneRACE study, and 1,000 to 1,500 subjects contributed by 6 global collaborators. Deeply sampled blood TCRbeta repertoires from subjects exposed to, actively infected with, or recovered from COVID-19 were included in the dataset. A freely available public database, intended as a resource for researchers studying the immune response to SARS-CoV-2, is where the repertoires were released. The material from the prospective study consisted of cDNA or gDNA derived from T cells, B-cell-depleted T cells, or PBMCs. HLA class I and class II types, where available, came from metadata supplied by the sample provider rather than from assay-based typing. What the work shows at the level of the full study, not this receptor alone: The amount of clinical and demographic metadata varied by source and participant and was provided uncurated.

The germline V gene provides CDR1 SGHDT and CDR2 YYEEEE. From cysteine to phenylalanine, the CDR3 is 15 amino acids long. The read is trimmed to its CDR3 DNA, 45 bases read in frame from base 1. The V end gives up 0 bases and the J end 4 bases, leaving 3 bases in the junction not matched to a gene. To note about this clone: Its antigen target is currently unknown. Qualities for individual bases were not recorded, and no much larger clone is one base off.

TCRbeta CDR3 regions were amplified from genomic DNA using the immunoSEQ Assay, a bias-controlled multiplex PCR. Per the source publication's procedure: The number of nucleated cells in each sample was estimated by amplification of reference gene primers within the assay. To quantify the absolute abundance of each unique TCRbeta CDR3 rearrangement, sequence reads were collapsed and filtered. For each sample, productive Simpson clonality was calculated as the square root of Simpson's diversity index across productive rearrangements. Drawn from immuneACCESS, this table holds only the in-frame rearrangements with V and J called that TCRdb kept. Clones are partly lost; checked studies trace under half to an unresolved V gene and leave the rest unexplained. V and J calls and clone size are given by that table; D and trimming were obtained from the DNA. For this sample the table gives roughly 200,000 clones, of which approximately 85% were detected only once. The ten largest clones take up roughly 11% of the sample.

Whole blood was collected in K2EDTA tubes by collaborating institutions according to the institutions' own protocols. For TCRbeta analysis, collaborators shipped samples in one of three forms: frozen whole blood, isolated PBMCs, or DNA extracted from either of those sample types. Sample: peripheral blood. This receptor was identified in a human donor with active or convalescent COVID-19. The donor label of this sample is uncertain. The chain is assembled from TRBV5-6 and TRBJ2-5, and TRBD2 aligns with 10 junction nucleotides. The encoded CDR3 is CASSLVLAGVETQYF. The nucleotide sequence reads TGTGCCAGCAGCTTGGTCCTAGCGGGAGTAGAGACCCAGTACTTC. The CDR3 plus the reference TRBV5-6 and TRBJ2-5 genes for the other parts give the full variable domain: DAGVTQSPTHLIKTRGQQVTLRCSPKSGHDTVSWYQQALGQGPQFIFQYYEEEERQRGNFPDRFSGHQFPNYSSELNVNALLLGDSALYLCASSLVLAGVETQYFGPGTRLLVL.